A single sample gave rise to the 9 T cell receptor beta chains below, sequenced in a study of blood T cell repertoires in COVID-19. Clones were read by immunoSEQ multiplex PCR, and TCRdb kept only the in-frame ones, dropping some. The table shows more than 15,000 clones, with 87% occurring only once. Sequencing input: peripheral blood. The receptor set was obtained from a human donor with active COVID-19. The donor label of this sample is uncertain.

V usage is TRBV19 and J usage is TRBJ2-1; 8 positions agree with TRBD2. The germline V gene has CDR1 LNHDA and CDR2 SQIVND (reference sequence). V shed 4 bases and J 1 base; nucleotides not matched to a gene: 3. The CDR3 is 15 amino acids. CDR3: CASSRLAGSYNEQFF. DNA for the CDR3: TGTGCCAGTAGTAGGTTAGCGGGGTCCTACAATGAGCAGTTCTTC.

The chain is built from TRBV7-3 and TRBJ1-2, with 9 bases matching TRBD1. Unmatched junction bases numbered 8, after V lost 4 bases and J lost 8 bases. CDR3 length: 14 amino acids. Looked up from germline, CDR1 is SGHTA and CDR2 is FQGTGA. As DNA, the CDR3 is TGTGCCAGCAGCTCCATACAGGGGGCCGGGGGCTACACCTTC. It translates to CASSSIQGAGGYTF.

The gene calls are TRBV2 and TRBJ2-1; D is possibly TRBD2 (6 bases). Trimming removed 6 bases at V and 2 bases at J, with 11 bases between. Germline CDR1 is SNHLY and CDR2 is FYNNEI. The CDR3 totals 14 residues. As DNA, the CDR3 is TGTGCCAGCAGGGGGGACTCCCCCTACAATGAGCAGTTCTTC. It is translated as CASRGDSPYNEQFF.

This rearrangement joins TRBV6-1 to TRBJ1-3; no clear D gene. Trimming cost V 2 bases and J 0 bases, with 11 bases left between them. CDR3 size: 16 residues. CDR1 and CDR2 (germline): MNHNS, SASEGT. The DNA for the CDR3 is TGTGCCAGCAGTGAATCCGGGAACCTCTCTGGAAACACCATATATTTT. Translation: CASSESGNLSGNTIYF.

CDR3 DNA sequence: TGTGCCAGCAGCCAAGAGGGGACAGGGCATGAAAAACTGTTTTTT. Protein sequence: CASSQEGTGHEKLFF. The rearrangement joins TRBV3-1 (or the pseudogene TRBV3-2) to TRBJ1-4, with 9 positions matching TRBD1. The germline CDR1 and CDR2 sequences are LGHDT and YNNKEL (reference sequence). V gave up 0 bases and J gave up 6 bases; unmatched junction bases: 2. The CDR3 runs to 15 residues.

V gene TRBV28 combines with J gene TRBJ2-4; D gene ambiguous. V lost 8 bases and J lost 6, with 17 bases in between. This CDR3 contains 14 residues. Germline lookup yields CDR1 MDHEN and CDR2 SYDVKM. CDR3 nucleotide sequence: TGTGCCAGCGGGCCTCTATCGCAAGGAAACATTCAGTACTTC. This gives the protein CASGPLSQGNIQYF.

The CDR3 loop is CASSERSRHVLINEQFF. The CDR3 nucleotides read TGTGCCAGCAGTGAACGTTCTAGGCACGTTCTAATCAATGAGCAGTTCTTC. The rearrangement links TRBV25-1 to TRBJ2-1; D call uncertain. V lost 2 bases and J 6 bases, leaving 20 bases between the germline ends. Germline values: CDR1 MGHDK, CDR2 SYGVNS. The CDR3 runs 17 residues.

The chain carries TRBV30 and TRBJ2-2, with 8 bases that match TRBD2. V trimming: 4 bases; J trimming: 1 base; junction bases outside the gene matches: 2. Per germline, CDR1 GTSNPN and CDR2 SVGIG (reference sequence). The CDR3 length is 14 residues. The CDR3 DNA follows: TGTGCCTGGACGGGACTAGGGAACACCGGGGAGCTGTTTTTT. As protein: CAWTGLGNTGELFF.

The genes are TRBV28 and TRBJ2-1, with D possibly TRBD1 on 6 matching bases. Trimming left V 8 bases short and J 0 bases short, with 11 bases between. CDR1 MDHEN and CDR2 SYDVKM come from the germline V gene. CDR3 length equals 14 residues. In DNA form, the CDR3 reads TGTGCCAGCCTACCGGACAGCTCCTACAATGAGCAGTTCTTC. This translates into CASLPDSSYNEQFF.